The 2 T cell receptor beta chains below all came from one sample that was sequenced in a study of T cells expressing NK-cell markers (TCRdb year 2020). Library preparation used 5' RACE. Instrument on record: Illumina HiSeq 2000. The reads underwent TCRdb reprocessing, giving one record for each CDR3 protein sequence and no DNA. The record for this sample contains 200,000 to 300,000 distinct CDR3 sequences. The top ten hold 0.3% to 0.45% of the sample. The source material was blood T cells: a sorted CD56 or NKG2C T cell subset, CD4+ or CD8+ T cells, or bulk PBMC T cells (not recorded which). These receptors were collected from a man aged 18-30 years in good health. Donor details come from another sample of the same person, matched by shared clones.

The chain links TRBV5-6 to TRBJ2-7; with no DNA, the TCRdb D assignment of TRBD1 cannot be verified. Germline V gene lookup returns CDR1 SGHDT and CDR2 YYEEEE. The CDR3 spans 15 residues. CDR3 region: CASSRGTVGTYEQYF.

The chain links TRBV4-2 to TRBJ1-3; TCRdb's D call of TRBD1 is untestable without DNA. CDR1 and CDR2 from the germline V gene are LGHNA and YNFKEQ. The CDR3 spans 18 residues. The CDR3 sequence: CASSQVNGGQHTGNTIYF.